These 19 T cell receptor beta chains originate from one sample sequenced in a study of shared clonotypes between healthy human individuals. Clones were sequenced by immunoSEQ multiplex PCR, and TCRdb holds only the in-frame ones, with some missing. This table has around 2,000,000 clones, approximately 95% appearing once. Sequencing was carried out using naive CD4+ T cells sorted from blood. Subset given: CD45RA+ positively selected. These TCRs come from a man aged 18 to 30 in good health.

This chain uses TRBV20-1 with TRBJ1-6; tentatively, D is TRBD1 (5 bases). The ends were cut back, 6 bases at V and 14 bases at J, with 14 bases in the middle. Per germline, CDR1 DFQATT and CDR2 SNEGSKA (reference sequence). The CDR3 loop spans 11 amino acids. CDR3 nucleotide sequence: TGCAGTGCCCCTTTCAGGGAAGCCCTCCACTTT. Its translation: CSAPFREALHF.

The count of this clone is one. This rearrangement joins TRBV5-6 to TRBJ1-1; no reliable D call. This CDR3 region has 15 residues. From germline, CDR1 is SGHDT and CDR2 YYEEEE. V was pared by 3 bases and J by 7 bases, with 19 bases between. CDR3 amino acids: CASSSALQPGSEAFF. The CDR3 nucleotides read TGTGCCAGCAGCTCGGCCCTACAACCCGGGAGTGAAGCTTTCTTT.

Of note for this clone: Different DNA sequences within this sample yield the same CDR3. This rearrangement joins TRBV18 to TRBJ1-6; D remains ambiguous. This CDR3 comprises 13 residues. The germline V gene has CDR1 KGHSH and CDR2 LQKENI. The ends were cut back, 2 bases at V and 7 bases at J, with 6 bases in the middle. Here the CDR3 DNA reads TGTGCCAGCTCACCAGATCAAAATTCACCCCTCCACTTT. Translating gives CASSPDQNSPLHF.

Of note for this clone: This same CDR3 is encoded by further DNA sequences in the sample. The CDR3 nucleotides are TGCGCCAGCAGTCGGGACTCTTACACCGGGGAGCTGTTTTTT. Encoded protein: CASSRDSYTGELFF. V usage is TRBV5-1 and J usage is TRBJ2-2, with D perhaps matching TRBD2 (6 bases). The V gene lost 5 bases and the J gene lost 3 bases, with 11 bases spanning the gap. CDR1 is SGHRS and CDR2 is YFSETQ in the germline V gene. The CDR3 consists of 14 residues. The variable domain in full, with the rest retrieved from reference TRBV5-1 and TRBJ2-2, is KAGVTQTPRYLIKTRGQQVTLSCSPISGHRSVSWYQQTPGQGLQFLFEYFSETQRNKGNFPGRFSGRQFSNSRSEMNVSTLELGDSALYLCASSRDSYTGELFFGEGSRLTVL.

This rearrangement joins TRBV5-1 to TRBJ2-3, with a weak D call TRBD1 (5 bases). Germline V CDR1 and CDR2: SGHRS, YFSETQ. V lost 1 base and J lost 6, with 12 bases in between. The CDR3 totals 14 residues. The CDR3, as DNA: TGCGCCAGCAGCTTGAGTCCAGGGTCGGATACGCAGTATTTT. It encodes CASSLSPGSDTQYF.

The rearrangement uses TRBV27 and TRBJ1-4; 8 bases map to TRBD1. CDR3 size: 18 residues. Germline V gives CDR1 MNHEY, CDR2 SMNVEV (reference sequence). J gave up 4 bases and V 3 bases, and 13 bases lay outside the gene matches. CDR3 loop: CASSFIRGRQSNNEKLFF. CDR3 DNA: TGTGCCAGCAGTTTCATCAGGGGGCGTCAGTCGAATAATGAAAAACTGTTTTTT.

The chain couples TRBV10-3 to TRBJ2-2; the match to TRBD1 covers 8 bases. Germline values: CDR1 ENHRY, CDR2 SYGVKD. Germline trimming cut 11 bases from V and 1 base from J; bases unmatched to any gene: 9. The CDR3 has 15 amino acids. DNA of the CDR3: TGTGCCTTACTCCAGGGACAGGAGAACACCGGGGAGCTGTTTTTT. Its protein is CALLQGQENTGELFF.

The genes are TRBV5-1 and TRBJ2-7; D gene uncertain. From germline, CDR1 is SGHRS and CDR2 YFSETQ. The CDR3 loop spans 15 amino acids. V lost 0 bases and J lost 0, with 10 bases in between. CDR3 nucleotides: TGCGCCAGCAGCTTGGCAGGCCACAGCTCCTACGAGCAGTACTTC. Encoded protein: CASSLAGHSSYEQYF.

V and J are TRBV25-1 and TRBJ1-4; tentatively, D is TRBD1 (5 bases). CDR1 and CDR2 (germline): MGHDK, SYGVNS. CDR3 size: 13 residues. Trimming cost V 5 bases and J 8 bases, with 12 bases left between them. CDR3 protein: CASSPTGREKLFF. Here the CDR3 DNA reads TGTGCCAGCAGTCCCACAGGAAGAGAAAAACTGTTTTTT. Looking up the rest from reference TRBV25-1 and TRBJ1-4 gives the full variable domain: EADIYQTPRYLVIGTGKKITLECSQTMGHDKMYWYQQDPGMELHLIHYSYGVNSTEKGDLSSESTVSRIRTEHFPLTLESARPSHTSQYLCASSPTGREKLFFGSGTQLSVL.

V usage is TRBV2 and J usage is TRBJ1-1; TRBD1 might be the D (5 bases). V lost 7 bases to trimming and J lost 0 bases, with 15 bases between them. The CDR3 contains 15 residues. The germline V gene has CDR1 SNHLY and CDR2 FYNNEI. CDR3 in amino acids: CASTPLGGLNTEAFF. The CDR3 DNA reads TGTGCCAGCACTCCTCTGGGGGGTTTGAACACTGAAGCTTTCTTT.

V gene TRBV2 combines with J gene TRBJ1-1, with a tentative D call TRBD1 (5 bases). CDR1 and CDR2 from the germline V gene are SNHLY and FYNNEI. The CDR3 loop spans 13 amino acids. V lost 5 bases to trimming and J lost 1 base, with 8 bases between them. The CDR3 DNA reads TGTGCCAGCAGTACTACAGGGAACACTGAAGCTTTCTTT. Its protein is CASSTTGNTEAFF.

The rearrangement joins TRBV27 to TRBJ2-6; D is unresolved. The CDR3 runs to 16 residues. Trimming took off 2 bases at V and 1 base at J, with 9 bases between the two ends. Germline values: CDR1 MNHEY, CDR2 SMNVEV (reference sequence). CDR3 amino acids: CASSLRVASGANVLTF. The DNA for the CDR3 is TGTGCCAGCAGTTTACGGGTAGCTTCTGGGGCCAACGTCCTGACTTTC.

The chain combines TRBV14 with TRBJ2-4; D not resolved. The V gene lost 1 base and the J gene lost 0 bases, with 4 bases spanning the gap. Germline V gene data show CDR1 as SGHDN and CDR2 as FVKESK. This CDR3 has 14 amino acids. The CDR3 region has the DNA TGTGCCAGCAGCCAAGGAGTAGCCAAAAACATTCAGTACTTC. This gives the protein CASSQGVAKNIQYF.

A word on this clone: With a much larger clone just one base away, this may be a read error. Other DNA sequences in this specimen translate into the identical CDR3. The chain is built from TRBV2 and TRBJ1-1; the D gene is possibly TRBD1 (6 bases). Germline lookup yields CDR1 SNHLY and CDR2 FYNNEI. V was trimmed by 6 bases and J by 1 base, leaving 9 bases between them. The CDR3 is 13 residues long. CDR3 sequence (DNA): TGTGCCAGCAGCTTGGACAGGAACACTGAAGCTTTCTTT. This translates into CASSLDRNTEAFF. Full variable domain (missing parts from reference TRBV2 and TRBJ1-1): EPEVTQTPSHQVTQMGQEVILRCVPISNHLYFYWYRQILGQKVEFLVSFYNNEISEKSEIFDDQFSVERPDGSNFTLKIRSTKLEDSAMYFCASSLDRNTEAFFGQGTRLTVV.

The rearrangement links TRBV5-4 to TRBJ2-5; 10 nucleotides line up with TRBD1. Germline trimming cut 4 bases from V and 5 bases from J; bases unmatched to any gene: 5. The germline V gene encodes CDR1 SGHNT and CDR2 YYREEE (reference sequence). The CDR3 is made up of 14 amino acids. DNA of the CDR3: TGTGCCAGCAGCAGGGGACAGGGGACGGAGACCCAGTACTTC. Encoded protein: CASSRGQGTETQYF.

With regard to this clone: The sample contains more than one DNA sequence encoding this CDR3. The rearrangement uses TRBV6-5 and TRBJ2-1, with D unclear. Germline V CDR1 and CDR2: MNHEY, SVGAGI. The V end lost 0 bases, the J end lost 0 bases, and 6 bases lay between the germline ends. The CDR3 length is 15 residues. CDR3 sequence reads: CASSYSRSSYNEQFF. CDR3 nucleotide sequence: TGTGCCAGCAGTTACTCGAGGAGCTCCTACAATGAGCAGTTCTTC.

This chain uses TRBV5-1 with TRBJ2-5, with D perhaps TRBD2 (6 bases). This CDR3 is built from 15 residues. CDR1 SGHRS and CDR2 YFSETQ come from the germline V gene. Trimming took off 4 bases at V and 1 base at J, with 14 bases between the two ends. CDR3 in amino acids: CASSPIVSGQETQYF. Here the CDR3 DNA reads TGCGCCAGCAGCCCAATCGTTAGCGGCCAAGAGACCCAGTACTTC.

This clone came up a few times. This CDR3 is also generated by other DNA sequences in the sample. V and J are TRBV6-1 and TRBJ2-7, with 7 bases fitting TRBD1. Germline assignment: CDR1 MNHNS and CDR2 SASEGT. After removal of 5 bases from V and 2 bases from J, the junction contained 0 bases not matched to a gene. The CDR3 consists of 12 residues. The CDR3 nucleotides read TGTGCCAGCAGTCAGGGGGCCTACGAGCAGTACTTC. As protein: CASSQGAYEQYF.

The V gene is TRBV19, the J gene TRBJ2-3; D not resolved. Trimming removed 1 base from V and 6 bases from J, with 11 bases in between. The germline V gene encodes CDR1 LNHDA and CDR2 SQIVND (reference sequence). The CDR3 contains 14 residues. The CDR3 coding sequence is TGTGCCAGTAGTATAGGTCCTGCGAGGGATACGCAGTATTTT. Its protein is CASSIGPARDTQYF. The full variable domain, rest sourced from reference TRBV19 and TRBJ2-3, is DGGITQSPKYLFRKEGQNVTLSCEQNLNHDAMYWYRQDPGQGLRLIYYSQIVNDFQKGDIAEGYSVSREKKESFPLTVTSAQKNPTAFYLCASSIGPARDTQYFGPGTRLTVL.